Below, 11 T cell receptor beta chains from the same sample are listed, as sequenced in a study of blood T cell repertoires in COVID-19. Sequencing was performed with immunoSEQ multiplex PCR; in TCRdb, only in-frame clones are kept and a portion is missing. The table has around 250,000 clones, around 80% seen once. Specimen: peripheral blood. All receptors come from a woman at least 80 years old with acute or convalescent COVID-19.

The genes are TRBV7-9 and TRBJ1-2, with 9 bases that match TRBD1. The CDR3 loop spans 16 amino acids. In germline, CDR1 is SEHNR, CDR2 FQNEAQ (reference sequence). Unmatched junction bases numbered 7, after V lost 4 bases and J lost 1 base. This chain's CDR3 is CASSSETGGNNYGYTF. CDR3 sequence (DNA): TGTGCCAGCAGCTCGGAGACAGGGGGGAATAACTATGGCTACACCTTC.

This chain uses TRBV6-1 with TRBJ1-1; the D is unclear. Germline assignment: CDR1 MNHNS and CDR2 SASEGT. The V and J ends lost 8 bases and 4 bases respectively, with 11 bases between them. This CDR3 contains 12 residues. The CDR3 loop is CASWAGGTEAFF. The CDR3 DNA sequence: TGTGCCAGCTGGGCTGGAGGCACTGAAGCTTTCTTT.

The chain carries TRBV19 and TRBJ1-6; 7 bases map to TRBD1. The CDR3 runs 15 residues. The V gene's germline CDR1 is LNHDA and CDR2 SQIVND (reference sequence). The J segment lost 5 bases and the V segment lost 1 base, leaving 2 bases of the junction unmatched. The DNA for the CDR3 is TGTGCCAGTAGTATAGCGGGACAGAATAATTCACCCCTCCACTTT. This sequence encodes CASSIAGQNNSPLHF. Variable domain in full (rest from reference TRBV19 and TRBJ1-6): DGGITQSPKYLFRKEGQNVTLSCEQNLNHDAMYWYRQDPGQGLRLIYYSQIVNDFQKGDIAEGYSVSREKKESFPLTVTSAQKNPTAFYLCASSIAGQNNSPLHFGNGTRLTVT.

This clone was detected only once. V is TRBV10-3 and J is TRBJ2-5, with 7 bases fitting TRBD2. CDR3 length: 14 residues. Germline assignment: CDR1 ENHRY and CDR2 SYGVKD. The J segment lost 5 bases and the V segment lost 0 bases, leaving 3 bases of the junction unmatched. CDR3 sequence: CAISESVGGETQYF. The CDR3 nucleotides are TGTGCCATCAGTGAGTCTGTCGGGGGGGAGACCCAGTACTTC.

This sequence joins TRBV4-2 and TRBJ2-1, with 8 nucleotides matching TRBD2. The CDR3 extends over 16 amino acids. The V and J ends lost 5 bases and 2 bases, in that order; junction bases with no gene match: 8. Germline CDR1 and CDR2: LGHNA and YNFKEQ. CDR3 DNA sequence: TGTGCCAGCAGCTCTAGAGCGGGAGCGACCTACAATGAGCAGTTCTTC. Amino acid sequence: CASSSRAGATYNEQFF.

The gene calls are TRBV6-5 and TRBJ1-1; 7 bases agree with TRBD1. With 7 bases clipped from V and 4 bases from J, the junction kept 9 bases outside the gene matches. This CDR3 contains 14 residues. CDR1 is MNHEY, CDR2 SVGAGI, per germline. The CDR3 nucleotides read TGTGCCAGCACCCAGGGGGGCCGTGGCACTGAAGCTTTCTTT. Translated: CASTQGGRGTEAFF.

This chain uses TRBV28 with TRBJ2-3, with 8 bases identical to TRBD2. Trimming took 6 bases from V and 4 from J; bases not matched to a gene: 6. The germline V gene encodes CDR1 MDHEN and CDR2 SYDVKM. The CDR3 extends over 14 amino acids. CDR3 DNA: TGTGCCAGCAGCCGGGGGGGGTGGGCAGATACGCAGTATTTT. Amino acids: CASSRGGWADTQYF.

V is TRBV10-3 and J is TRBJ2-1; 7 positions match TRBD2. The CDR3 spans 15 residues. The trim removed 3 bases at V and 2 bases at J, leaving 4 bases unmatched. Germline lookup yields CDR1 ENHRY and CDR2 SYGVKD. CDR3 in DNA: TGTGCCATCAGTGAATCGGGGGGAACCTACAATGAGCAGTTCTTC. It is translated as CAISESGGTYNEQFF.

The V call is TRBV28, the J call TRBJ1-2; weak D call: TRBD1 (5 bases). Trimming shortened V by 1 base and J by 3 bases, and 9 bases separated the two germline ends. This CDR3 is built from 14 residues. Germline V gene lookup returns CDR1 MDHEN and CDR2 SYDVKM. As DNA, the CDR3 is TGTGCCAGCAGTTTATTGGGGGGGGACTATGGCTACACCTTC. It specifies CASSLLGGDYGYTF.

This chain joins TRBV18 and TRBJ2-2; TRBD2 agrees at 10 bases. V was clipped by 1 base and J by 4 bases; unmatched bases: 0. The CDR3 extends over 15 amino acids. Germline CDR1 is KGHSH and CDR2 is LQKENI. The CDR3 DNA follows: TGTGCCAGCTCACCACTAGCGGGGGGCACCGGGGAGCTGTTTTTT. Its translation is CASSPLAGGTGELFF. The full variable domain, completed using reference TRBV18 and TRBJ2-2, is NAGVMQNPRHLVRRRGQEARLRCSPMKGHSHVYWYRQLPEEGLKFMVYLQKENIIDESGMPKERFSAEFPKEGPSILRIQQVVRGDSAAYFCASSPLAGGTGELFFGEGSRLTVL.

The V call is TRBV19, the J call TRBJ2-7; 8 positions match TRBD2. V lost 3 bases, J lost 6 bases, and 1 base stayed unmatched. The CDR3 totals 12 residues. CDR1 is LNHDA, CDR2 SQIVND, per germline (reference sequence). The CDR3 protein is CASSIREGEQYF. CDR3 bases: TGTGCCAGTAGTATTCGGGAGGGCGAGCAGTACTTC.